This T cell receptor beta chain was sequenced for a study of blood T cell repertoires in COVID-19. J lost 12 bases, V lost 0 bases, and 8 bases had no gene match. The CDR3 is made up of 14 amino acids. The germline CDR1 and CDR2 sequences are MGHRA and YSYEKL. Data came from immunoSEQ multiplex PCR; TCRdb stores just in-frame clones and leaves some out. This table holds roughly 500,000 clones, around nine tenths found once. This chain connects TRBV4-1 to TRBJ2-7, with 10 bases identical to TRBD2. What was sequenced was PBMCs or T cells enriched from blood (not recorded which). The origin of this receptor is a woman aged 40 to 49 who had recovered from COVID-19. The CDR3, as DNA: TGCGCCAGCAGCCAAGAGGTAGCGGGAGGCCCCCCGTACTTC. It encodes CASSQEVAGGPPYF.